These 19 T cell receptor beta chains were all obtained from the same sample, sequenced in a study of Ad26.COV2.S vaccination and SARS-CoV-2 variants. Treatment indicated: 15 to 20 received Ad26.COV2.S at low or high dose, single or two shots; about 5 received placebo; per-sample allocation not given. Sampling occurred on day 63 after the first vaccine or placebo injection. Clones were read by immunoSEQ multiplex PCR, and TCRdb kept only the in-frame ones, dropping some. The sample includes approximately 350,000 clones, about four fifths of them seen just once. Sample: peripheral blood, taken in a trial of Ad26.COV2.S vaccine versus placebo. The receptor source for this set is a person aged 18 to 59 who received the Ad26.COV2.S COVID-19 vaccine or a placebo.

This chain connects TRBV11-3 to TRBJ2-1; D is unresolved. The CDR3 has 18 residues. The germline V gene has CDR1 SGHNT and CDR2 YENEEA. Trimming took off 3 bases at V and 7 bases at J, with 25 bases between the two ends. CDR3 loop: CASSFLDGGLPAWNEQFF. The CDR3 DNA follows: TGTGCCAGCAGCTTCCTTGACGGCGGCCTCCCAGCCTGGAATGAGCAGTTCTTC.

The CDR3 reads CANTRGATGVSYEQYF. CDR3 nucleotides: TGTGCCAACACCCGGGGAGCTACAGGGGTCTCCTACGAGCAGTACTTC. The chain combines TRBV28 with TRBJ2-7; TRBD1 matches at 7 bases. This CDR3 is 16 amino acids long. Germline CDR1 MDHEN, CDR2 SYDVKM. Losses at the gene ends were 10 bases for V and 0 bases for J; bases not matched to a gene: 15.

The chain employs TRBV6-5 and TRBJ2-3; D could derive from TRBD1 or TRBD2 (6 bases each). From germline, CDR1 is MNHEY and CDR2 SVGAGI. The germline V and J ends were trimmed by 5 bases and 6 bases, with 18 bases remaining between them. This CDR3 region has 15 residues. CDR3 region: CASSTGWGVVDTQYF. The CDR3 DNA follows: TGTGCCAGCAGTACAGGGTGGGGGGTAGTCGATACGCAGTATTTT.

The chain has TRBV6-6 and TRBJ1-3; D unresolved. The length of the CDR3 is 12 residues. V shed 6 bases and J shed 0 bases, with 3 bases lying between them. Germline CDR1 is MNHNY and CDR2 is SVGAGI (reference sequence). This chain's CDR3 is CASSPSGNTIYF. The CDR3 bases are TGTGCCAGCAGCCCCTCTGGAAACACCATATATTTT.

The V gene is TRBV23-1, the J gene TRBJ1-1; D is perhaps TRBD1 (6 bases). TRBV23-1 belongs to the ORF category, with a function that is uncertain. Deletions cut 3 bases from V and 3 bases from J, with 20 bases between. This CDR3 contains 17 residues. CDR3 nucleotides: TGCGCCAGCAGTCAGTACCCGACAGGCACCGGGGACACTGAAGCTTTCTTT. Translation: CASSQYPTGTGDTEAFF.

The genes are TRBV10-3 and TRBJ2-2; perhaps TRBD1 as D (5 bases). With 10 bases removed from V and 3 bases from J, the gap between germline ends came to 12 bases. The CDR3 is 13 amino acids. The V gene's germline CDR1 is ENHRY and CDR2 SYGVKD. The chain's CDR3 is CATQLQDTGELFF. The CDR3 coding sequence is TGTGCCACCCAACTACAGGACACCGGGGAGCTGTTTTTT.

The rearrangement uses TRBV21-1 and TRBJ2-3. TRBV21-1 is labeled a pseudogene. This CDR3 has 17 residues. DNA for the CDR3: TGTGCCAGCAGCAAAGAAAGGCAGGTCGAGGTGTTGGGTACGCAGTATTTT. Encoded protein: CASSKERQVEVLGTQYF.

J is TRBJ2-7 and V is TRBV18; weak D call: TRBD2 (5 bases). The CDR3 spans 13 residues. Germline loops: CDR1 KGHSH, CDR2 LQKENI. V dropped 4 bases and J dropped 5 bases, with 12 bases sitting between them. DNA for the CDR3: TGTGCCAGCTCACTAAACCGGGAAGACGAGCAGTACTTC. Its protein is CASSLNREDEQYF.

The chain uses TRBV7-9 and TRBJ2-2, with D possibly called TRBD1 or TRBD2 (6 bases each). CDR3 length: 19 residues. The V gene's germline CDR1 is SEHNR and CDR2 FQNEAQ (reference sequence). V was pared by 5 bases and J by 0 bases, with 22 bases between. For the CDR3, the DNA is TGTGCCAGCAGCCGACCCACGGGGGCGGCAAGGACGAACACCGGGGAGCTGTTTTTT. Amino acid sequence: CASSRPTGAARTNTGELFF.

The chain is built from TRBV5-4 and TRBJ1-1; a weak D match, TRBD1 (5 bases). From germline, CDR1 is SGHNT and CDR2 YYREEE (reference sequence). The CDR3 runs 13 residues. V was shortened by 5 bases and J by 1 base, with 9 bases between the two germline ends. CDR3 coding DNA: TGTGCCAGCAGTGGGGGGGGGAACACTGAAGCTTTCTTT. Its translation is CASSGGGNTEAFF.

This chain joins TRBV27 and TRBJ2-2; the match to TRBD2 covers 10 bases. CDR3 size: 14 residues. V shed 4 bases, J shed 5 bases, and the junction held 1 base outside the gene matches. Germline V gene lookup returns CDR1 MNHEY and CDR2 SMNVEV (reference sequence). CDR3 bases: TGTGCCAGCAGTTCACTAGCGGGAACCGGGGAGCTGTTTTTT. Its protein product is CASSSLAGTGELFF.

As DNA, the CDR3 is TGTGCCAGCAGCTTGGGAGACCTCATTTATTCACCCCTCCACTTT. It yields the protein CASSLGDLIYSPLHF. This chain links TRBV5-6 with TRBJ1-6; D unclear. CDR1 and CDR2 (germline): SGHDT, YYEEEE. CDR3 length: 15 amino acids. V lost 0 bases, J lost 8 bases, and 12 bases lay in between.

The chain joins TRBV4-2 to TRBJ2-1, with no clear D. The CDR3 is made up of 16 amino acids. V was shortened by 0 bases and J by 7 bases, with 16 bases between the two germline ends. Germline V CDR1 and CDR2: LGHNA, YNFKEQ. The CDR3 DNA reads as TGTGCCAGCAGCCAAGATCTCAATACGATAGTAAATGAGCAGTTCTTC. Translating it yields CASSQDLNTIVNEQFF.

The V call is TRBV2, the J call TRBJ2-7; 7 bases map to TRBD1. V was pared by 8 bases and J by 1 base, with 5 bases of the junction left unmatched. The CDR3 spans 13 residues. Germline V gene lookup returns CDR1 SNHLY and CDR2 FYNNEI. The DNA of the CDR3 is TGTGCCAGCCAGACAGGGCCTTCCTACGAGCAGTACTTC. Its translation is CASQTGPSYEQYF.

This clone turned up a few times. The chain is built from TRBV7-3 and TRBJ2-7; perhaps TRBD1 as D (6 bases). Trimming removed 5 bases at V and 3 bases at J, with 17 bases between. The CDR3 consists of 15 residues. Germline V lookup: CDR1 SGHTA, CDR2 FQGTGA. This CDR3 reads CASSQTTGRLYEQYF. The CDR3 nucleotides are TGTGCCAGCAGCCAAACGACAGGACGCCTCTACGAGCAGTACTTC.

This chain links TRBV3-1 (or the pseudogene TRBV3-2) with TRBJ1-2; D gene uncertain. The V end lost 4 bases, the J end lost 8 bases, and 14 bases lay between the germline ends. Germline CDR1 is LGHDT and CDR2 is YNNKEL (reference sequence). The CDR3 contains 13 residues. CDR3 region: CASSLTLGTGYTF. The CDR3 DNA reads TGTGCCAGCAGCCTAACCTTAGGTACCGGCTACACCTTC.

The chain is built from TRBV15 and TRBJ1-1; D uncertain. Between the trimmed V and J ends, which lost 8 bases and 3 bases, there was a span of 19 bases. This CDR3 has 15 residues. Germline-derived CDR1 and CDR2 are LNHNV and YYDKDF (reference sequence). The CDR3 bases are TGTGCCACCGCATCGAAATGGGGTTTGGACACTGAAGCTTTCTTT. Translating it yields CATASKWGLDTEAFF.

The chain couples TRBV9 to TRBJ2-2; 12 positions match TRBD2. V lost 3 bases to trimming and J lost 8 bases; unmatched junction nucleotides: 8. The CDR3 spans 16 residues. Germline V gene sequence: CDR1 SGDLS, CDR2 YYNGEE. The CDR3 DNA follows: TGTGCCAGCAGCGGAACACTAGCGGGAGGAAGGGGGGAGCTGTTTTTT. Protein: CASSGTLAGGRGELFF.

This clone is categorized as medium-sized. The CDR3 DNA is TGTGCCAGTAGTGCGACAGGGTGGAACACCGGGGAGCTGTTTTTT. Amino acids: CASSATGWNTGELFF. J is TRBJ2-2 and V is TRBV19, with 7 bases aligning to TRBD1. Germline V gene sequence: CDR1 LNHDA, CDR2 SQIVND (reference sequence). The CDR3 runs to 15 residues. The ends lost 5 bases at V and 1 base at J; junction bases unmatched: 4.